Sequencing of this T cell receptor (beta chain) was carried out in a study of blood T cell repertoires in COVID-19 (dated by TCRdb to the early 2020s). With regard to the full study: The collaborator samples originated in the United States, Italy and Spain and spanned the acute and convalescent phases of COVID-19. The dataset comprised deeply sampled blood TCRbeta repertoires from subjects exposed to, actively infected with, or recovered from COVID-19. A de-identified subject ID, COVID-19 status, age in years and sex were almost always included in the sample metadata. The repertoires were released in a freely available public database meant as a resource for research on the immune response to SARS-CoV-2. Samples came from the ongoing ImmuneRACE study (first 160 participants) plus 1,254 subjects from 6 global collaborators. Where available, HLA class I and class II types were taken from metadata supplied by the sample provider and were not determined by assay-based typing. The prospective study material was composed of cDNA or gDNA derived from T cells, B-cell-depleted T cells, or PBMCs.

The CDR3, from cysteine to phenylalanine, totals 14 residues. CDR3 DNA only is kept here, 42 bases in frame from base 1. The germline V and J ends show losses of 5 bases and 8 bases respectively, and no gene match explains 11 bases of the junction. CDR1 is given as LNHNV and CDR2 as YYDKDF, both from the germline V gene (reference sequence). Whole blood was collected in K2EDTA tubes by collaborating institutions according to the institutions' own protocols. For TCRbeta analysis, collaborators shipped samples in one of three forms: frozen whole blood, isolated PBMCs, or DNA extracted from either of those sample types. TCRbeta CDR3 regions were amplified from genomic DNA using the immunoSEQ Assay, a bias-controlled multiplex PCR. Per the authors' processing: The number of nucleated cells in each sample was estimated by amplification of reference gene primers within the assay. Sequence reads were collapsed and filtered to measure the absolute abundance of every unique TCRbeta CDR3 rearrangement. For each sample, productive Simpson clonality was calculated by taking the square root of Simpson's diversity index across productive rearrangements. TCRdb took over this immuneACCESS table, retaining in-frame rearrangements with V and J assigned. Such tables are incomplete; in checked studies, under half of the missing clones stem from an unresolved V gene, and the remainder is unexplained. From that table come the V and J calls and clone size; the DNA was used to work out D and trimming. This sample holds about 180,000 clones; roughly 88% were observed only once. The ten largest clones capture roughly 3.7% of the sample.

With respect to this clone: Its specific antigen is unknown. Nothing much larger sits one base from this clone, and base qualities are not available.

What the work shows at the level of the full study, not this receptor alone: Clinical and demographic metadata were provided uncurated, with the amount varying by source and participant.

Recombination linked TRBV15 to TRBJ1-2; 7 nucleotides in the junction match TRBD1. The receptor was isolated from a woman aged 30 to 39 with acute or convalescent COVID-19. Sequenced material: peripheral blood. The nucleotide sequence is given as TGTGCCACCAGCCCCAGAGACAGGGTTGAAGGCTACACCTTC. Protein translation: CATSPRDRVEGYTF.